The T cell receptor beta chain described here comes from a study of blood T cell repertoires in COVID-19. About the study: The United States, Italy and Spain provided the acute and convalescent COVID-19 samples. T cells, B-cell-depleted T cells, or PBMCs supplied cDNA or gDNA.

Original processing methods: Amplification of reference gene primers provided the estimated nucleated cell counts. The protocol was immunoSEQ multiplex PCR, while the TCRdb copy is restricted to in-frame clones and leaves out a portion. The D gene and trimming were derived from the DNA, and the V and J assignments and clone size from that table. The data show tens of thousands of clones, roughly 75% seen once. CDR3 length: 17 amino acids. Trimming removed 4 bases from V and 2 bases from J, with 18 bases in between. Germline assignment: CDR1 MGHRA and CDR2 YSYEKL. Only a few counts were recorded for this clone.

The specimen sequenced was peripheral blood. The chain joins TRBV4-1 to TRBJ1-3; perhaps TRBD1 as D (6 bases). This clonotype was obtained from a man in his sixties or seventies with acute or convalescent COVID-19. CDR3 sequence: CASSLGGGVYPGNTIYF. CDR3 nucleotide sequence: TGCGCCAGCAGCCTAGGGGGAGGGGTTTACCCTGGAAACACCATATATTTT.